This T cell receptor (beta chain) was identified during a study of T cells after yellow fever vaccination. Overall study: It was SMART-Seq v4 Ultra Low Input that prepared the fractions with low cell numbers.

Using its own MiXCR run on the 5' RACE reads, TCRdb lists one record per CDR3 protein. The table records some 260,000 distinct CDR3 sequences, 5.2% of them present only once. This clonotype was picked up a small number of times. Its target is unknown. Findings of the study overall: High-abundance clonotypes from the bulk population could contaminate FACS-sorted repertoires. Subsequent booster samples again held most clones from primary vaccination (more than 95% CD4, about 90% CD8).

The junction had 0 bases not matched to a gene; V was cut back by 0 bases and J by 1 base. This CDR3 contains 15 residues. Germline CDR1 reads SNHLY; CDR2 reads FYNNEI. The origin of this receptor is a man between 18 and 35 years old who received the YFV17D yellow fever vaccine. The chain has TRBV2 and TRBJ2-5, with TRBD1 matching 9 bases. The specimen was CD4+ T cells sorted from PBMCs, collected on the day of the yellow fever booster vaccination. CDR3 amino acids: CASSEAGQGQETQYF. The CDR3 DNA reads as TGTGCCAGCAGTGAAGCGGGACAGGGCCAAGAGACCCAGTACTTC.